Detailed here is one T cell receptor beta chain. Its antigen is undetermined. This entry belongs to a study of monozygotic twins with inflammatory bowel disease. Study results and caveats: Those with IBD had lower TCRbeta diversity (inverse Simpson) than their healthy co-twins did.

Using the 5' RACE reads, TCRdb records one entry per CDR3 protein without DNA. The sample data list roughly 100,000 distinct CDR3 sequences. The specimen sequenced was blood. The clonotype comes from a human donor with ulcerative colitis or Crohn's disease, or a healthy co-twin of an affected twin (not recorded which).

The CDR3 here is CASSYSGDGRGPQPQHF. The rearrangement uses TRBV6-5 and TRBJ1-5; the D call from TCRdb, TRBD1, cannot be confirmed without DNA. The germline CDR1 and CDR2 sequences are MNHEY and SVGAGI. The CDR3 is 17 amino acids.